This note documents a single TCR beta chain sequence. This sample stems from a study of technical replicates of blood from a few donors. The germline V gene has CDR1 MGHRA and CDR2 YSYEKL. Trimming took 4 bases from V and 0 from J, leaving 16 bases between them. The CDR3 is made up of 16 amino acids. Method: immunoSEQ multiplex PCR; TCRdb's copy keeps in-frame clones and lacks some. Among about 100,000 clones listed, more than 90% were seen once. This sequence originates from a human donor in good health. Input material: T cells isolated from PBMCs. The rearrangement joins TRBV4-1 to TRBJ2-7, with D maybe TRBD2 (6 bases). CDR3 sequence: CASSPWDSLSSYEQYF. CDR3 sequence (DNA): TGCGCCAGCAGCCCCTGGGACTCCTTAAGCTCCTACGAGCAGTACTTC.